This TCR beta chain stems from a study of T cell changes during pregnancy in multiple sclerosis. The CDR3 contains 17 residues. V lost 5 bases to trimming and J lost 3 bases; unmatched junction nucleotides: 9. Per the germline V gene, CDR1 is PRHDT and CDR2 is FYEKMQ (reference sequence). Data came from immunoSEQ multiplex PCR; TCRdb stores just in-frame clones and leaves some out. Here the sample spans about 50,000 clones, 90% to 95% being singletons. The clonotype originates from a female donor with multiple sclerosis, enrolled in a pregnancy study. This chain connects TRBV13 to TRBJ2-2; 10 bases align to TRBD2. Sequenced here: CD8+ T cells from peripheral blood mononuclear cells, sampled in the first trimester of pregnancy. The chain's CDR3 is CASSTFSGGAYTGELFF. As DNA, the CDR3 is TGTGCCAGCAGCACCTTCAGCGGGGGGGCGTACACCGGGGAGCTGTTTTTT.